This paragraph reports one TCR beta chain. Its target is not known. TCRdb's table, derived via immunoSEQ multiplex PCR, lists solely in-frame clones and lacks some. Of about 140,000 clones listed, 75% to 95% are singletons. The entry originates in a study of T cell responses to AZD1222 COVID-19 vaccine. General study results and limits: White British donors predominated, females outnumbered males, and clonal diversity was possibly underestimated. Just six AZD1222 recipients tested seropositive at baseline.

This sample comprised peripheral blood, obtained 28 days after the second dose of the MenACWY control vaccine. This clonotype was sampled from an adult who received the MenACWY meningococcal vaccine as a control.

As DNA, the CDR3 is TGTGCCAGCAGCGGGTACGGGACGAACACTGAAGCTTTCTTT. Amino acid sequence: CASSGYGTNTEAFF. The rearrangement links TRBV2 to TRBJ1-1; weak D call: TRBD1 (5 bases). Trimming removed 6 bases at V and 1 base at J, with 12 bases between. CDR1 is SNHLY, CDR2 FYNNEI, per germline. This CDR3 is built from 14 residues.